This is a list of T cell receptor beta chains from one sample in a study of control samples from healthy donors and cancer patients. Some clones are missing from TCRdb's copy, which holds only in-frame ones; the method was immunoSEQ multiplex PCR. The repertoire holds 80,000 to 100,000 clones, with about 90% as singletons. Sequenced material: blood. The receptors were sampled from a man aged 25 to 40 in good health. CDR3s include the opening cysteine and the closing phenylalanine or tryptophan. Each record gives: D gene, clone size, V gene, J gene, CDR3 protein, CDR3 DNA. A D gene is named only where the DNA matches it firmly. Clone size is shown for a subset of rows, as once, few, many or a class of expanded clone.

TRBD1,.,TRBV27,TRBJ2-7,CASSLSRDRVYEQYF,TGTGCCAGCAGTTTATCGCGGGACAGGGTCTACGAGCAGTACTTC
.,.,TRBV7-2,TRBJ1-3,CASSPQVMWALSGNTIYF,TGTGCCAGCAGCCCACAAGTGATGTGGGCTCTCTCTGGAAACACCATATATTTT
.,.,TRBV3-1/TRBV3-2,TRBJ2-3,CASSQRARGDTQYF,TGTGCCAGCAGCCAACGGGCCAGGGGCGATACGCAGTATTTT
.,few,TRBV7-2,TRBJ1-1,CASSLARPGGTEAFF,TGTGCCAGCAGCTTAGCTCGCCCGGGGGGCACTGAAGCTTTCTTT
.,once,TRBV7-9,TRBJ1-2,CASSLGGRGYGYTF,TGTGCCAGCAGCTTAGGGGGCAGGGGATATGGCTACACCTTC
.,.,TRBV6-5,TRBJ2-7,CASSRANAYEQYF,TGTGCCAGCAGTAGGGCTAACGCCTACGAGCAGTACTTC
TRBD1,few,TRBV28,TRBJ1-5,CASNLRVTGGNQPQHF,TGTGCCAGCAACCTCAGGGTTACAGGGGGCAATCAGCCCCAGCATTTT
.,once,TRBV30,TRBJ2-1,CAWTLLSAERANEQFF,TGTGCCTGGACCCTGTTATCGGCCGAGCGGGCAAATGAGCAGTTCTTC
TRBD2,.,TRBV4-2,TRBJ2-5,CASSPSQLAGEETQYF,TGTGCCAGCAGCCCCTCCCAACTAGCGGGGGAAGAGACCCAGTACTTC
TRBD2,.,TRBV7-2,TRBJ2-1,CASSLARTGTRLAGDYNEQFF,TGTGCCAGCAGCTTAGCTAGGACAGGGACTAGACTAGCGGGAGATTACAATGAGCAGTTCTTC
TRBD1,.,TRBV14,TRBJ1-6,CASSQKDRHDNSPLHF,TGTGCCAGCAGCCAGAAGGACAGGCACGATAATTCACCCCTCCACTTT
.,.,TRBV29-1,TRBJ2-7,CSVTLGNEQYF,TGCAGCGTTACACTCGGCAACGAGCAGTACTTC
TRBD2,once,TRBV6-5,TRBJ2-2,CASRREGFTGELFF,TGTGCCAGCAGACGGGAGGGGTTTACCGGGGAGCTGTTTTTT
.,few,TRBV6-5,TRBJ2-7,CASSGTYEQYF,TGTGCCAGCAGCGGAACCTACGAGCAGTACTTC
TRBD2,.,TRBV7-9,TRBJ2-1,CASSFSGSSYNEQFF,TGTGCCAGCAGCTTTAGCGGGAGTAGCTACAATGAGCAGTTCTTC
.,.,TRBV28,TRBJ2-1,CASTGESYNEQFF,TGTGCCAGCACCGGGGAGTCTTACAATGAGCAGTTCTTC
TRBD2,once,TRBV6-4,TRBJ2-3,CASSDSTASGRADTQYF,TGTGCCAGCAGTGACTCGACTGCTAGCGGGAGAGCAGATACGCAGTATTTT
TRBD2,.,TRBV2,TRBJ2-1,CASTSGRSTYNEQFF,TGTGCCAGCACTAGCGGGAGGTCCACCTACAATGAGCAGTTCTTC
.,.,TRBV9,TRBJ2-1,CASSVAGQTYNEQFF,TGTGCCAGCAGCGTAGCTGGGCAAACCTACAATGAGCAGTTCTTC
.,.,TRBV5-1,TRBJ2-5,CASSSKVRLDFRETQYF,TGCGCCAGCAGCTCGAAGGTCCGACTAGACTTTCGGGAGACCCAGTACTTC
.,once,TRBV27,TRBJ1-6,CASSLTGYNSPLHF,TGTGCCAGCAGCCTGACAGGCTATAATTCACCCCTCCACTTT
.,.,TRBV18,TRBJ1-1,CASSPQRDTEAFF,TGTGCCAGCTCACCGCAACGGGACACTGAAGCTTTCTTT
TRBD1,.,TRBV25-1,TRBJ2-4,CASSEGAGGVVRDIQYF,TGTGCCAGCAGTGAGGGGGCAGGGGGCGTGGTTCGTGACATTCAGTACTTC
.,.,TRBV7-6,TRBJ1-2,CASSLGAGSNYGYTF,TGTGCCAGCAGCTTGGGTGCGGGGTCCAACTATGGCTACACCTTC
.,.,TRBV15,TRBJ1-3,CATSRDGAIGNTIYF,TGTGCCACCAGCAGAGATGGGGCTATCGGAAACACCATATATTTT
TRBD1,.,TRBV30,TRBJ2-5,CAWSWAGGSETQYF,TGTGCCTGGAGTTGGGCAGGGGGTTCAGAGACCCAGTACTTC
.,.,TRBV5-4,TRBJ2-6,CASSSAQSRGGANVLTF,TGTGCCAGCAGCTCCGCCCAGAGTCGCGGTGGGGCCAACGTCCTGACTTTC
.,.,TRBV3-1/TRBV3-2,TRBJ2-5,CASSQGVQETQYF,TGTGCCAGCAGCCAAGGAGTACAAGAGACCCAGTACTTC
TRBD1,.,TRBV24-1,TRBJ2-5,CATSDPSRDRGIRETQYF,TGTGCCACCAGTGACCCGTCCCGGGACAGGGGAATTAGGGAGACCCAGTACTTC
.,few,TRBV18,TRBJ1-2,CASSPGSQGSYGYTF,TGTGCCAGCTCACCAGGGAGCCAGGGGAGCTATGGCTACACCTTC
.,.,TRBV2,TRBJ2-1,CASSTHAGEQFF,TGTGCCAGCAGCACACACGCCGGAGAGCAGTTCTTC
TRBD1,.,TRBV27,TRBJ1-2,CASSAFGTANYGYTF,TGTGCCAGCAGTGCATTCGGGACAGCTAACTATGGCTACACCTTC
.,.,TRBV11-3,TRBJ2-5,CASSLEETQYF,TGTGCCAGCAGCCTAGAAGAGACCCAGTACTTC
TRBD2,.,TRBV28,TRBJ2-7,CASIISGTSGRGEQYF,TGTGCCAGCATTATATCCGGGACTAGCGGGAGAGGCGAGCAGTACTTC
.,.,TRBV18,TRBJ1-4,CASSAGNNEKLFF,TGTGCCAGCTCCGCGGGGAATAATGAAAAACTGTTTTTT
.,.,TRBV5-6,TRBJ1-4,CASSPGPARTNEKLFF,TGTGCCAGCAGCCCAGGACCGGCAAGAACTAATGAAAAACTGTTTTTT
.,few,TRBV7-3,TRBJ2-7,CASSLEQGIEQYF,TGTGCCAGCAGCTTAGAACAGGGTATCGAGCAGTACTTC
TRBD1,.,TRBV19,TRBJ1-1,CASEMGQSNTEAFF,TGTGCCAGTGAAATGGGACAGTCGAACACTGAAGCTTTCTTT
.,.,TRBV6-4,TRBJ2-2,CASRPMGGATGELFF,TGTGCCAGCAGACCTATGGGAGGTGCCACCGGGGAGCTGTTTTTT
.,.,TRBV2,TRBJ1-2,CASSEASLGYGYTF,TGTGCCAGCAGTGAAGCCTCGTTAGGCTATGGCTACACCTTC
TRBD1,.,TRBV6-5,TRBJ2-1,CASRTGQGADNEQFF,TGTGCCAGCAGGACGGGACAGGGGGCCGACAATGAGCAGTTCTTC
TRBD2,.,TRBV6-6,TRBJ2-5,CASSYSLAGGGETQYF,TGTGCCAGCAGTTACTCTCTAGCGGGAGGCGGAGAGACCCAGTACTTC
.,.,TRBV5-6,TRBJ2-7,CASSRQYGSYEQYF,TGTGCCAGCAGCAGACAGTACGGAAGCTACGAGCAGTACTTC
TRBD2,.,TRBV7-9,TRBJ2-7,CASSLYSGSSYEQYF,TGTGCCAGCAGCTTATATAGCGGGAGCTCCTACGAGCAGTACTTC
TRBD2,.,TRBV7-9,TRBJ2-5,CASSTVLAGPYQETQYF,TGTGCCAGCAGCACAGTCCTAGCGGGGCCGTACCAAGAGACCCAGTACTTC
TRBD2,.,TRBV19,TRBJ2-2,CASSPRGAGGSGELFF,TGTGCCAGTAGTCCCCGGGGAGCGGGAGGGTCAGGGGAGCTGTTTTTT
.,once,TRBV12-3/TRBV12-4,TRBJ2-5,CASSSRETQYF,TGTGCCAGCAGTTCCAGAGAGACCCAGTACTTC
.,.,TRBV5-1,TRBJ2-7,CASSLGGAQERYEQYF,TGCGCCAGCAGCTTGGGAGGGGCACAGGAGCGTTACGAGCAGTACTTC
.,.,TRBV21-1,TRBJ2-6,CASSNHGTSGSTGANVLTF,TGTGCCAGCAGCAATCACGGGACTAGCGGGAGCACTGGGGCCAACGTCCTGACTTTC
.,.,TRBV21-1,TRBJ1-2,CASSKNGPDRGLYGYTF,TGTGCCAGCAGCAAAAATGGACCGGACAGGGGGCTGTATGGCTACACCTTC
.,.,TRBV5-1,TRBJ1-2,CASSLAPEVTGLRGGYTF,TGCGCCAGCAGCTTGGCCCCCGAGGTGACAGGCCTCCGGGGTGGCTACACCTTC
.,few,TRBV5-4,TRBJ1-2,CASSLDQRGYTF,TGTGCCAGCAGCTTGGATCAACGGGGCTACACCTTC
.,few,TRBV27,TRBJ2-2,CASRSGNTGELFF,TGTGCCAGCAGGAGCGGGAACACCGGGGAGCTGTTTTTT
TRBD1,.,TRBV6-5,TRBJ1-6,CASSPDRASPLHF,TGTGCCAGCAGCCCGGACAGGGCTTCACCCCTCCACTTT
TRBD1,.,TRBV30,TRBJ2-7,CAWNKGQAAYEQYF,TGTGCCTGGAATAAGGGACAGGCAGCCTACGAGCAGTACTTC